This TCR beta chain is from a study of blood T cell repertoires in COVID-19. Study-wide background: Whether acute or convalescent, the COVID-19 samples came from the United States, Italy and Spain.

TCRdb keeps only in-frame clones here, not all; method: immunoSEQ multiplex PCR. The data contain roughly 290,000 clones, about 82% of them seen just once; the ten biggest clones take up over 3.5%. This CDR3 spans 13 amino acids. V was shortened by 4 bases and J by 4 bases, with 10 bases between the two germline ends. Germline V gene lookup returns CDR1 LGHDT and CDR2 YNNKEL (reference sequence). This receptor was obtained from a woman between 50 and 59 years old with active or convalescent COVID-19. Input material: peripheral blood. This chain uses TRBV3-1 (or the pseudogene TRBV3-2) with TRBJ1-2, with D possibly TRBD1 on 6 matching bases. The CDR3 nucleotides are TGTGCCAGCAGCCCACAGGGAACCTATGGCTACACCTTC. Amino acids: CASSPQGTYGYTF.